This entry lists 8 T cell receptor beta chains sequenced from one sample in a study of Tregs in tolerant kidney transplant recipients. Assay: immunoSEQ multiplex PCR; the TCRdb copy retains only in-frame clones and omits some. The sample yields approximately 49,000 clones, of which the top ten take up around 0.8%. The material sequenced was CD4+ T cells from blood, taken before the transplant. These receptors originate from a human donor who received a combined kidney and bone marrow transplant.

As for this clone: The DNA ends 3 residues before the CDR3 does, and the rest of the CDR3 is filled in from the germline J gene. The rearrangement links TRBV19 to TRBJ1-2; possibly TRBD1 for D (5 bases). There are 15 residues in the CDR3. V lost 6 bases to trimming and J lost 3 bases, with 17 bases between them. Germline CDR1 and CDR2: LNHDA and SQIVND (reference sequence). CDR3 protein: CASRSLGAVDYGYTF. CDR3 bases read: TGTGCCAGTAGGTCCCTAGGGGCCGTGGACTATGGC.

As concerns this clone: The observed sequence ends 3 residues before the CDR3 terminus, with the missing tail filled in from the germline J gene. This chain joins TRBV20-1 and TRBJ2-5, with 9 bases aligning to TRBD2. The germline gives CDR1 DFQATT, CDR2 SNEGSKA (reference sequence). V shed 0 bases and J 5 bases; nucleotides not matched to a gene: 7. CDR3 length: 15 residues. CDR3 in amino acids: CSARDPRLAGETQYF. Partial CDR3 DNA: TGCAGTGCTAGAGATCCGAGGCTAGCGGGGGAGACC.

A remark on this clone: The CDR3 goes on 3 residues after the read ends, and that part is filled in from the germline J gene. The J gene is TRBJ2-4, the V gene TRBV5-1; 7 bases match TRBD1. CDR1 is SGHRS and CDR2 is YFSETQ in the germline V gene. The V segment lost 0 bases and the J segment 7 bases; nucleotides outside the gene matches: 13. The CDR3 sequence is 17 residues long. The covered CDR3 bases are TGCGCCAGCAGCTTGGTTTGGGACAGTAGAAGGGGGAACATT. It encodes CASSLVWDSRRGNI. The complete CDR3 sequence is CASSLVWDSRRGNIQYF. Filled out from reference TRBV5-1 and TRBJ2-4, the complete variable domain reads KAGVTQTPRYLIKTRGQQVTLSCSPISGHRSVSWYQQTPGQGLQFLFEYFSETQRNKGNFPGRFSGRQFSNSRSEMNVSTLELGDSALYLCASSLVWDSRRGNIQYFGAGTRLSVL.

As concerns this clone: The sequenced fragment ends 3 residues before the CDR3 boundary, so the rest is inferred from the germline J gene. The chain recombines TRBV7-3 with TRBJ2-1; 9 positions agree with TRBD1. The junction had 1 base not matched to a gene; V was cut back by 3 bases and J by 1 base. Germline CDR1 and CDR2: SGHTA and FQGTGA. The CDR3 spans 15 residues. The CDR3 here is CASSLTGGSYNEQFF. The covered CDR3 bases are TGTGCCAGCAGCTTGACAGGGGGTTCCTACAATGAG. The whole variable domain, remainder taken from reference TRBV7-3 and TRBJ2-1, is GAGVSQTPSNKVTEKGKYVELRCDPISGHTALYWYRQSLGQGPEFLIYFQGTGAADDSGLPNDRFFAVRPEGSVSTLKIQRTERGDSAVYLCASSLTGGSYNEQFFGPGTRLTVL.

Worth noting for this clone: The read terminates 3 residues before the CDR3 end, so the remaining end is supplied by the germline J gene. This chain connects TRBV19 to TRBJ1-2; 11 nucleotides align to TRBD1. Trimming took 11 bases from V and 5 from J; bases not matched to a gene: 4. This CDR3 is built from 12 residues. Germline V gives CDR1 LNHDA, CDR2 SQIVND (reference sequence). The CDR3 spells CAAGTGGYGYTF. The DNA read from the CDR3 is TGTGCCGCTGGGACAGGGGGATATGGC.

About this clone: The read gets to within 3 residues of the CDR3 end, and the germline J gene fills in the rest. V usage is TRBV19 and J usage is TRBJ2-2; TRBD2 matches 9 bases. The CDR3 length is 15 residues. Trimming at V came to 5 bases and at J to 3 bases, leaving 4 bases not matched to a gene. Germline V lookup: CDR1 LNHDA, CDR2 SQIVND (reference sequence). The CDR3 here is CASSPGTSYTGELFF. The CDR3 DNA, read in part, is TGTGCCAGTAGTCCAGGGACTAGCTACACCGGGGAG.

Comments on this clone: The missing CDR3 end, 3 residues past where the read stops, is filled in from the germline J gene. The chain carries TRBV18 and TRBJ2-2, with 12 bases lining up with TRBD2. CDR1 and CDR2 (germline): KGHSH, LQKENI. Germline trimming cut 6 bases from V and 4 bases from J; bases unmatched to any gene: 15. This CDR3 comprises 19 residues. The CDR3 sequence is CASSPRELAGGRGTGELFF. The sequenced CDR3 bases are TGTGCCAGCTCCCCAAGGGAACTAGCGGGAGGCCGCGGCACCGGGGAG. Combining the CDR3 with reference TRBV18 and TRBJ2-2 gives the whole variable domain NAGVMQNPRHLVRRRGQEARLRCSPMKGHSHVYWYRQLPEEGLKFMVYLQKENIIDESGMPKERFSAEFPKEGPSILRIQQVVRGDSAAYFCASSPRELAGGRGTGELFFGEGSRLTVL.

Turning to this clone: Read coverage stops 3 residues before the CDR3 terminus; the germline J gene supplies the remainder. The rearrangement uses TRBV20-1 and TRBJ2-7; a possible D gene is TRBD2 (6 bases). V was clipped by 0 bases and J by 6 bases, with 18 bases between them. The germline gives CDR1 DFQATT, CDR2 SNEGSKA (reference sequence). The CDR3 covers 15 residues. This CDR3 is CSARDRVSGVREQYF. The CDR3 bases that were read are TGCAGTGCTAGAGATCGTGTTAGCGGAGTCCGCGAG.